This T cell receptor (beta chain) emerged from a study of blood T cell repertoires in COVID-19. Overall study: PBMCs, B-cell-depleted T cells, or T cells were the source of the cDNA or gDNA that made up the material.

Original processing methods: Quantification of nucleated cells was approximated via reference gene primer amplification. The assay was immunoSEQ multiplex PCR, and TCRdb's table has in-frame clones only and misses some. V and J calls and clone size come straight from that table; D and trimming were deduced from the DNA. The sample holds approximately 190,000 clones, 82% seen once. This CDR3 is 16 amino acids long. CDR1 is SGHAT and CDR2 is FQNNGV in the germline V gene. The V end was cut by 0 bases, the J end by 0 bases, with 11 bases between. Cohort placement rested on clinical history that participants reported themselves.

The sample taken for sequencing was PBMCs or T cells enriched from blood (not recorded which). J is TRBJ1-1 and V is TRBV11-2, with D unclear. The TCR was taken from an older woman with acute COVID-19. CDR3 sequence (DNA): TGTGCCAGCAGCTTAGATCAGACGGGATTGAACACTGAAGCTTTCTTT. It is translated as CASSLDQTGLNTEAFF.